The rows below give T cell receptor beta chains drawn from one sample of a study of shared clonotypes between healthy human individuals. The assay was immunoSEQ multiplex PCR, and TCRdb's table has in-frame clones only and misses some. Found here are more than 2,000,000 clones, around nine tenths of them singletons; the top ten hold around 0.15%. Sequencing was carried out using naive CD4+ T cells sorted from blood. The receptors stem from a young man in good health. Each CDR3 is given with its conserved first and last residue. A D gene is named only where the DNA matches it firmly. Some rows have no size entry. The others give once, few or many, or a class for an expanded clone.

TRBJ2-5 | - | TRBV5-1 | - | CASSSAVGRETQYF | TGCGCCAGCAGCTCCGCCGTGGGTCGGGAGACCCAGTACTTC
TRBJ2-5 | - | TRBV7-2 | - | CASNPGGRETQYF | TGTGCCAGCAACCCGGGGGGCAGGGAGACCCAGTACTTC
TRBJ2-3 | - | TRBV19 | - | CATKTSRSTDTQYF | TGTGCCACCAAAACTAGCCGAAGCACAGATACGCAGTATTTT
TRBJ1-2 | - | TRBV7-5 | - | CTNPGYTF | TGTACGAACCCCGGCTACACCTTC
TRBJ1-1 | - | TRBV4-1 | once | CASSQVGWRGMNTEAFF | TGCGCCAGCAGCCAAGTTGGGTGGCGGGGGATGAACACTGAAGCTTTCTTT
TRBJ1-4 | - | TRBV2 | - | CASSEVLGSNEKLFF | TGTGCCAGCAGTGAAGTCCTGGGCTCGAATGAAAAACTGTTTTTT
TRBJ1-5 | TRBD1 | TRBV19 | - | CASSIDVLGQGRSNQPQHF | TGTGCCAGTAGTATAGACGTACTTGGACAGGGGAGAAGCAATCAGCCCCAGCATTTT
TRBJ2-7 | TRBD2 | TRBV7-2 | once | CASSSGLAGTEQYF | TGTGCCAGCAGCTCAGGACTAGCGGGAACCGAGCAGTACTTC
TRBJ2-3 | - | TRBV5-5 | - | CASSLAVVRTDTQYF | TGTGCCAGCAGCTTGGCTGTAGTGCGCACAGATACGCAGTATTTT
TRBJ1-2 | TRBD1 | TRBV25-1 | once | CASFDRGNGYTF | TGTGCCAGCTTCGACAGGGGGAATGGCTACACCTTC
TRBJ1-5 | - | TRBV6-5 | - | CASMSPGQPQHF | TGTGCCAGCATGAGCCCCGGGCAGCCCCAGCATTTT
TRBJ2-5 | - | TRBV6-1 | - | CASRRAQGVETQYF | TGTGCCAGTCGACGGGCCCAAGGGGTAGAGACCCAGTACTTC
TRBJ1-5 | TRBD1 | TRBV4-3 | - | CASSRGGGNQPQHF | TGCGCCAGCAGTCGAGGGGGCGGCAATCAGCCCCAGCATTTT
TRBJ1-2 | - | TRBV4-1 | - | CASSQDQGSSLGGYTF | TGCGCCAGCAGCCAAGATCAGGGCAGTTCGTTAGGTGGCTACACCTTC
TRBJ2-1 | - | TRBV19 | once | CASSLLGYNEQFF | TGTGCCAGTAGCTTGCTGGGTTACAATGAGCAGTTCTTC
TRBJ1-6 | - | TRBV19 | - | CASSNIGDSPLHF | TGTGCCAGTAGTAACATCGGAGATTCACCCCTCCACTTT
TRBJ1-2 | TRBD1 | TRBV6-5 | - | CASRGPGQGDYGYTF | TGTGCCAGCAGAGGCCCCGGACAGGGCGACTATGGCTACACCTTC
TRBJ2-7 | TRBD2 | TRBV5-3 | few | CARSLGLAAYEQYF | TGTGCCAGAAGCTTGGGGCTAGCGGCCTACGAGCAGTACTTC
TRBJ2-1 | - | TRBV7-2 | - | CASSLGFANEQFF | TGTGCCAGCAGCTTAGGTTTTGCCAATGAGCAGTTCTTC
TRBJ2-5 | - | TRBV7-2 | - | CASSFLEGTQYF | TGTGCCAGCAGCTTTCTAGAGGGGACCCAGTACTTC
TRBJ1-2 | - | TRBV6-1 | - | CASSEFTGPYYGYTF | TGTGCCAGCAGTGAATTTACGGGGCCCTACTATGGCTACACCTTC
TRBJ2-7 | TRBD1 | TRBV28 | - | CASSSGQDLLQYF | TGTGCCAGCAGTTCGGGACAGGACTTATTGCAGTACTTC
TRBJ2-3 | TRBD2 | TRBV13 | - | CASSLTSETSGTDTQYF | TGTGCCAGCAGCCTAACCTCGGAGACTAGCGGCACAGATACGCAGTATTTT
TRBJ2-1 | TRBD2 | TRBV6-1 | - | CASFPGGGYNEQFF | TGTGCCAGCTTCCCCGGGGGAGGGTACAATGAGCAGTTCTTC
TRBJ1-1 | - | TRBV5-1 | - | CASSLVQGNTEAFF | TGCGCCAGCAGCTTGGTACAGGGCAACACTGAAGCTTTCTTT
TRBJ2-3 | - | TRBV7-9 | - | CASSPLGLRPGTQYF | TGTGCCAGCAGCCCCCTCGGTTTGCGCCCGGGTACGCAGTATTTT
TRBJ1-2 | - | TRBV30 | - | CAWFNQGNYGYTF | TGTGCCTGGTTTAACCAGGGGAACTATGGCTACACCTTC
TRBJ1-3 | - | TRBV5-4 | - | CASSLPGDGNTIYF | TGTGCCAGCAGCTTGCCTGGGGACGGAAACACCATATATTTT
TRBJ2-3 | - | TRBV27 | - | CASRTHTSTDTQYF | TGTGCCAGCAGGACCCATACTAGCACAGATACGCAGTATTTT
TRBJ1-2 | - | TRBV19 | - | CASMPRGIYGYTF | TGTGCCAGTATGCCTCGGGGCATCTATGGCTACACCTTC
TRBJ2-1 | - | TRBV18 | - | CASSPGGLTLYNEQFF | TGTGCCAGCTCACCGGGGGGTCTCACCCTATACAATGAGCAGTTCTTC
TRBJ2-7 | TRBD2 | TRBV6-1 | - | CASSAGLAGVLEQYF | TGTGCCAGCAGTGCGGGACTAGCGGGAGTTCTCGAGCAGTACTTC
TRBJ2-7 | - | TRBV10-3 | - | CAIKGEGPGYEQYF | TGTGCCATCAAAGGGGAAGGCCCAGGCTACGAGCAGTACTTC
TRBJ2-5 | - | TRBV4-1 | - | CASSQQKVSAPETQYF | TGCGCCAGCAGCCAGCAAAAGGTCAGCGCGCCGGAGACCCAGTACTTC
TRBJ2-5 | TRBD2 | TRBV7-8 | - | CASSFSGGAMETQYF | TGTGCCAGCAGCTTCAGCGGGGGGGCCATGGAGACCCAGTACTTC
TRBJ2-1 | - | TRBV5-1 | - | CASSLEGPSNEQFF | TGCGCCAGCAGCTTGGAGGGGCCATCTAATGAGCAGTTCTTC
TRBJ2-1 | TRBD2 | TRBV30 | - | CAWSFDLGTSGSWGEQFF | TGTGCCTGGAGCTTCGACCTAGGGACTAGCGGGAGCTGGGGTGAGCAGTTCTTC
TRBJ1-1 | - | TRBV15 | - | CATSRLSGGTEAFF | TGTGCCACCAGCAGACTTAGTGGGGGCACTGAAGCTTTCTTT
TRBJ2-7 | - | TRBV7-4 | - | CASSLAQDPAYEQYF | TGTGCCAGCAGCTTAGCTCAGGATCCCGCCTACGAGCAGTACTTC
TRBJ2-3 | - | TRBV2 | - | CASSLNTQYF | TGTGCCAGCAGCCTTAATACGCAGTATTTT
TRBJ2-3 | TRBD2 | TRBV4-3 | - | CASSQDLAGDIDTQYF | TGCGCCAGCAGCCAAGACCTAGCGGGAGATATAGATACGCAGTATTTT
TRBJ1-5 | - | TRBV5-1 | - | CASSPTGKSNQPQHF | TGCGCCAGCAGCCCCACAGGGAAGAGCAATCAGCCCCAGCATTTT
TRBJ1-2 | - | TRBV2 | - | CASTEGAGPGGYTF | TGTGCCAGCACCGAAGGAGCAGGGCCGGGTGGCTACACCTTC
TRBJ1-5 | TRBD1 | TRBV7-8 | - | CASSRGDRGRGQPQHF | TGTGCCAGCAGCCGAGGGGACAGGGGAAGGGGACAGCCCCAGCATTTT
TRBJ2-7 | TRBD2 | TRBV9 | - | CASSRTSGSIYEQYF | TGTGCCAGCAGCAGAACTAGCGGGTCGATCTACGAGCAGTACTTC
TRBJ1-5 | - | TRBV30 | - | CAWSEDYGQPQHF | TGTGCCTGGAGTGAGGATTATGGGCAGCCCCAGCATTTT
TRBJ2-1 | - | TRBV10-3 | - | CAISDGRENEQFF | TGTGCCATCAGTGACGGCAGGGAGAATGAGCAGTTCTTC
TRBJ2-7 | - | TRBV11-2 | - | CASSLEGGYEQYF | TGTGCCAGCAGCTTAGAGGGCGGCTACGAGCAGTACTTC
TRBJ2-1 | TRBD1 | TRBV2 | - | CASRDRVGYEQFF | TGTGCCAGCAGAGACAGGGTTGGTTATGAGCAGTTCTTC
TRBJ2-3 | TRBD1 | TRBV7-9 | - | CASSFRGQGFDTQYF | TGTGCCAGCAGCTTCAGGGGACAGGGGTTCGATACGCAGTATTTT
TRBJ1-3 | TRBD1 | TRBV6-5 | - | CASSYGSGGSGNTIYF | TGTGCCAGCAGTTATGGATCAGGGGGTTCTGGAAACACCATATATTTT
TRBJ2-1 | TRBD2 | TRBV7-9 | few | CASSLSGAYNEQFF | TGTGCCAGCAGCTTAAGCGGGGCCTACAATGAGCAGTTCTTC
TRBJ2-2 | - | TRBV29-1 | - | CSVRSGTGELFF | TGCAGCGTTCGGAGTGGCACCGGGGAGCTGTTTTTT
TRBJ1-3 | - | TRBV29-1 | - | CSVAPSSGNTIYF | TGCAGCGTTGCCCCTAGCTCTGGAAACACCATATATTTT
TRBJ2-4 | - | TRBV28 | - | CASSATQTKNIQYF | TGTGCCAGCAGTGCGACACAAACCAAAAACATTCAGTACTTC